The 18 T cell receptor beta chains below were found in one sample sequenced in a study of blood T cell repertoires in COVID-19. This table comes from immunoSEQ multiplex PCR, and its TCRdb copy is limited to in-frame clones, with some not included. The sample contains roughly 200,000 clones, 85% to 90% of which appear only once. Sample: PBMCs or T cells enriched from blood (not recorded which). These receptors were collected from a woman aged 40 to 50 in a cohort exposed to, infected with or recovered from COVID-19 (not recorded which).

The V and J genes are TRBV9 and TRBJ2-7; the match to TRBD1 covers 7 bases. The CDR3 is 15 amino acids. Germline V gene data show CDR1 as SGDLS and CDR2 as YYNGEE. V trimming: 2 bases; J trimming: 1 base; junction bases outside the gene matches: 6. CDR3 in amino acids: CASSVQAGGSYEQYF. CDR3 DNA sequence: TGTGCCAGCAGCGTCCAGGCAGGGGGTTCCTACGAGCAGTACTTC.

The V call is TRBV6-5, the J call TRBJ1-4; D may be TRBD1 (6 bases). CDR3 size: 14 residues. The V and J ends lost 8 bases and 7 bases respectively, with 17 bases between them. Per germline, CDR1 MNHEY and CDR2 SVGAGI. The CDR3, as DNA: TGTGCCAGCGTGGTGGTACAGGGTAGTGAAAAACTGTTTTTT. Protein: CASVVVQGSEKLFF.

This clone showed up many times. Other DNA sequences in the sample encode the same CDR3. This chain's CDR3 is CASSQDTGTYGYTF. The CDR3 DNA reads TGTGCCAGCAGCCAAGATACAGGGACCTATGGCTACACCTTC. J is TRBJ1-2 and V is TRBV3-1 (or the pseudogene TRBV3-2); weak D call: TRBD1 (6 bases). The germline V gene has CDR1 LGHDT and CDR2 YNNKEL (reference sequence). This CDR3 contains 14 residues. V lost 0 bases and J lost 4, with 9 bases in between.

The V call is TRBV30, the J call TRBJ1-3; D is perhaps TRBD1 (6 bases). Germline V lookup: CDR1 GTSNPN, CDR2 SVGIG (reference sequence). Trimming left V 4 bases short and J 4 bases short, with 11 bases between. CDR3 length equals 13 residues. The CDR3 here is CAWTQGTGNTIYF. In nucleotides, the CDR3 is TGTGCCTGGACACAGGGTACAGGAAACACCATATATTTT.

The CDR3 bases are TGTGCCAGCAGCTTAGCACCGGGACAGGCAACCTACGAGCAGTACTTC. Its translation: CASSLAPGQATYEQYF. The V and J genes are TRBV11-2 and TRBJ2-7; 8 bases fit TRBD1. This CDR3 contains 16 residues. Germline trimming cut 1 base from V and 2 bases from J; bases unmatched to any gene: 7. The germline CDR1 and CDR2 sequences are SGHAT and FQNNGV.

V usage is TRBV25-1 and J usage is TRBJ2-7, with a possible D match to TRBD2 (5 bases). In germline, CDR1 is MGHDK, CDR2 SYGVNS. The CDR3 is 14 amino acids. The V gene lost 1 base and the J gene lost 3 bases, with 10 bases spanning the gap. The DNA of the CDR3 is TGTGCCAGCAGTGAATCCCGGACTGACTACGAGCAGTACTTC. Its protein product is CASSESRTDYEQYF.

The rearrangement links TRBV3-1 (or the pseudogene TRBV3-2) to TRBJ1-1; no clear D gene. The CDR3 is made up of 15 amino acids. CDR1 is LGHDT, CDR2 YNNKEL, per germline (reference sequence). V was trimmed by 2 bases and J by 3 bases, leaving 13 bases between them. The CDR3 protein is CASSQTGSGYTEAFF. The CDR3 DNA is TGTGCCAGCAGCCAAACTGGCAGCGGCTACACTGAAGCTTTCTTT.

The rearrangement joins TRBV15 to TRBJ1-1, with unresolved D. Deletions cut 0 bases from V and 7 bases from J, with 15 bases between. The germline V gene has CDR1 LNHNV and CDR2 YYDKDF (reference sequence). This CDR3 has 15 amino acids. As DNA, the CDR3 is TGTGCCACCAGCAGAGATCCTAGCTCTACAAATGAAGCTTTCTTT. As protein: CATSRDPSSTNEAFF.

V usage is TRBV15 and J usage is TRBJ1-1; 7 bases match TRBD1. Germline loops: CDR1 LNHNV, CDR2 YYDKDF (reference sequence). The V segment lost 3 bases and the J segment 5 bases; nucleotides outside the gene matches: 6. This CDR3 region has 14 residues. CDR3 coding DNA: TGTGCCACCAGCAGGGACAGGCGGGGAACTGAAGCTTTCTTT. The encoded protein is CATSRDRRGTEAFF.

The chain has TRBV28 and TRBJ2-7; maybe TRBD1 (5 bases). The V and J ends lost 3 bases and 2 bases respectively, with 8 bases between them. In germline, CDR1 is MDHEN, CDR2 SYDVKM. This CDR3 is built from 13 residues. The DNA of the CDR3 is TGTGCCAGCAGTTTGGGGCGGACCTACGAGCAGTACTTC. Its protein is CASSLGRTYEQYF.

This sequence joins TRBV12-3 or TRBV12-4 and TRBJ1-1, with a possible D match to TRBD1 (6 bases). The ends were cut back, 3 bases at V and 11 bases at J, with 16 bases in the middle. The length of the CDR3 is 13 residues. The CDR3 reads CASSFWEQGSAFF. The DNA for the CDR3 is TGTGCCAGCAGTTTTTGGGAACAGGGTTCGGCTTTCTTT.

This clone is a singleton in its sample. The gene calls are TRBV6-5 and TRBJ1-4; 7 bases are a match to TRBD1. CDR1 MNHEY and CDR2 SVGAGI come from the germline V gene. V gave up 6 bases and J gave up 7 bases; unmatched junction bases: 11. CDR3 size: 15 residues. The CDR3: CASREDRHEVEKLFF. CDR3 nucleotide sequence: TGTGCCAGCAGAGAGGACAGGCACGAAGTTGAAAAACTGTTTTTT.

The chain has TRBV7-9 and TRBJ1-5, with 9 bases fitting TRBD1. This CDR3 is built from 14 residues. With 4 bases clipped from V and 6 bases from J, the junction kept 4 bases outside the gene matches. Germline assignment: CDR1 SEHNR and CDR2 FQNEAQ (reference sequence). The CDR3: CASSYTGGSQPQHF. As DNA, the CDR3 is TGTGCCAGCAGCTATACAGGGGGCTCTCAGCCCCAGCATTTT.

The rearrangement uses TRBV2 and TRBJ1-2, with D maybe TRBD1 (6 bases). V was pared by 5 bases and J by 7 bases, with 17 bases between. The CDR3 spans 14 residues. Germline V gives CDR1 SNHLY, CDR2 FYNNEI. In nucleotides, the CDR3 is TGTGCCAGCAGTCAAGAATCAGGGGCGCTTGGCTACACCTTC. Amino acid sequence: CASSQESGALGYTF.

The CDR3 DNA reads as TGTGCCAGCAGCTTAGTCCCCAGTCGAGGAAACACCATATATTTT. This encodes CASSLVPSRGNTIYF. The chain links TRBV7-9 to TRBJ1-3; unclear D gene. Trimming took off 1 base at V and 4 bases at J, with 11 bases between the two ends. The CDR3 runs to 15 residues. Per germline, CDR1 SEHNR and CDR2 FQNEAQ (reference sequence).

The chain couples TRBV7-6 to TRBJ1-4; TRBD1 matches at 7 bases. Germline CDR1 and CDR2: SGHVS and FNYEAQ. The CDR3 totals 14 residues. Losses at the gene ends were 5 bases for V and 4 bases for J; bases not matched to a gene: 4. The CDR3 nucleotides read TGTGCCAGCAGCCCCGGGACAGTTAATGAAAAACTGTTTTTT. Protein product: CASSPGTVNEKLFF. Combining the CDR3 with reference TRBV7-6 and TRBJ1-4 gives the whole variable domain GAGVSQSPRYKVTKRGQDVALRCDPISGHVSLYWYRQALGQGPEFLTYFNYEAQQDKSGLPNDRFSAERPEGSISTLTIQRTEQRDSAMYRCASSPGTVNEKLFFGSGTQLSVL.

V and J are TRBV28 and TRBJ1-2; 7 bases align to TRBD1. CDR1 is MDHEN, CDR2 SYDVKM, per germline. The CDR3 runs to 13 residues. V trimming: 1 base; J trimming: 7 bases; junction bases outside the gene matches: 3. CDR3 residues: CASSLLAGGGYTF. CDR3 sequence (DNA): TGTGCCAGCAGTTTATTGGCAGGGGGTGGCTACACCTTC.

The chain recombines TRBV6-5 with TRBJ2-1, with D possibly being TRBD1 (6 bases). This CDR3 contains 16 residues. CDR1 and CDR2 from the germline V gene are MNHEY and SVGAGI. Trimming took off 4 bases at V and 2 bases at J, with 15 bases between the two ends. The CDR3 region is CASSFQDRAPYNEQFF. The CDR3 DNA is TGTGCCAGCAGTTTCCAGGACAGAGCCCCCTACAATGAGCAGTTCTTC.